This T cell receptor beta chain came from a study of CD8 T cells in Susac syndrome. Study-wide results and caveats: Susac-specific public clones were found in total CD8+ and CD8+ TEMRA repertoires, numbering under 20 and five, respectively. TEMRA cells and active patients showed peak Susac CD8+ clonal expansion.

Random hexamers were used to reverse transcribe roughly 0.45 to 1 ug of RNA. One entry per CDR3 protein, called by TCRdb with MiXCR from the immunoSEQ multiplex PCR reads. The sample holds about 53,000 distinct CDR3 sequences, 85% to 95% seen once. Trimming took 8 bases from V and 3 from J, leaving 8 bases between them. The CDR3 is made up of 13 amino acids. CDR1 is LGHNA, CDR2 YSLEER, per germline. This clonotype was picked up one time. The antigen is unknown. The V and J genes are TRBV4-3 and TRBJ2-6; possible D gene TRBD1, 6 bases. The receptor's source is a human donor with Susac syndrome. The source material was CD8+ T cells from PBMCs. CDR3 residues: CASSGDGANVLTF. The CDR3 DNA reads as TGCGCCAGCTCAGGGGATGGGGCCAACGTCCTGACTTTC.